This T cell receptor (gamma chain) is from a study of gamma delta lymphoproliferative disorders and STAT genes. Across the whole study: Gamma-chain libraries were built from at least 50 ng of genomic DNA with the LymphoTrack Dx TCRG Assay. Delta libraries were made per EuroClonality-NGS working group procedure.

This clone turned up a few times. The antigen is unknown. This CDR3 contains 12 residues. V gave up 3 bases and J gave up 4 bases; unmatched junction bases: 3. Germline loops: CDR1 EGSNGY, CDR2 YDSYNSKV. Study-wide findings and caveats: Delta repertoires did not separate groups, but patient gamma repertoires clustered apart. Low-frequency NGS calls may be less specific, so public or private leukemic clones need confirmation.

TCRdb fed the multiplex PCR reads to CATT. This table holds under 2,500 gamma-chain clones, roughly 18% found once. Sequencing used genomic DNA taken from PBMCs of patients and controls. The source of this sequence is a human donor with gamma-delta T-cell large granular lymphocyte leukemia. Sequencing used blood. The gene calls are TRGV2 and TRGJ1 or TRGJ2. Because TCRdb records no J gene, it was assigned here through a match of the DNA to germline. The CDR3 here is CATWDWYYKKLF. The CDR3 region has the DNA TGTGCCACCTGGGACTGGTATTATAAGAAACTCTTT.